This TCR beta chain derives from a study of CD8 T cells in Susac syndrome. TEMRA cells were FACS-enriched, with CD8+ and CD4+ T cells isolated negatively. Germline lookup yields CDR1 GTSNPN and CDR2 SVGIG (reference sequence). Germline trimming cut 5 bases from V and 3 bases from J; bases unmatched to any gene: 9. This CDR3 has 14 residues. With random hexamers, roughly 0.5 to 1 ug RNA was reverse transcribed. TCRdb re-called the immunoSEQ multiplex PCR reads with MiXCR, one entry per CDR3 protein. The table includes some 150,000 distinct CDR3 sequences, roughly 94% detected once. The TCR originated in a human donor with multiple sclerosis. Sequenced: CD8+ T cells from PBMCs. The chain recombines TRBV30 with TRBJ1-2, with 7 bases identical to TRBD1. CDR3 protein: CAWGTAKADYGYTF. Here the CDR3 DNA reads TGTGCCTGGGGGACAGCGAAGGCGGACTATGGCTACACCTTC.